The clone carrying this T cell receptor beta chain was seen at least ten times. The record originates from a study of sequential checkpoint blockade in melanoma. Study at large: Randomization was 1:1 between first-line nivolumab→ipilimumab and ipilimumab→nivolumab. Matched biopsies came pretreatment and at week 13 for twenty-two patients. TCRβ was sequenced from DNA of about 94 pretreatment tumors.

The treatment: randomized to nivolumab then ipilimumab (arm A) or the reverse (arm B). No patient had prior DNA-damaging chemotherapy. Assay used: immunoSEQ multiplex PCR; TCRdb lists only in-frame clones, some missing. Among 9,900 or so clones, 28% were seen once, and the ten largest hold about 24%. This receptor was obtained from a human donor with melanoma. The source material was tumor tissue (inferred from file names), sampled from a patient given nivolumab and ipilimumab in sequence.

The CDR3 bases are TGTGCCAGCAGCTACCAGGGGGAAAGGAACACTGAAGCTTTCTTT. It is translated as CASSYQGERNTEAFF. This chain uses TRBV11-3 with TRBJ1-1, with 7 nucleotides matching TRBD1. CDR3 length: 15 residues. Germline V lookup: CDR1 SGHNT, CDR2 YENEEA. Losses at the gene ends were 4 bases for V and 1 base for J; bases not matched to a gene: 6. Based on the CDR3 plus reference TRBV11-3 and TRBJ1-1, the full variable domain is EAGVVQSPRYKIIEKKQPVAFWCNPISGHNTLYWYLQNLGQGPELLIRYENEEAVDDSQLPKDRFSAERLKGVDSTLKIQPAELGDSAVYLCASSYQGERNTEAFFGQGTRLTVV.